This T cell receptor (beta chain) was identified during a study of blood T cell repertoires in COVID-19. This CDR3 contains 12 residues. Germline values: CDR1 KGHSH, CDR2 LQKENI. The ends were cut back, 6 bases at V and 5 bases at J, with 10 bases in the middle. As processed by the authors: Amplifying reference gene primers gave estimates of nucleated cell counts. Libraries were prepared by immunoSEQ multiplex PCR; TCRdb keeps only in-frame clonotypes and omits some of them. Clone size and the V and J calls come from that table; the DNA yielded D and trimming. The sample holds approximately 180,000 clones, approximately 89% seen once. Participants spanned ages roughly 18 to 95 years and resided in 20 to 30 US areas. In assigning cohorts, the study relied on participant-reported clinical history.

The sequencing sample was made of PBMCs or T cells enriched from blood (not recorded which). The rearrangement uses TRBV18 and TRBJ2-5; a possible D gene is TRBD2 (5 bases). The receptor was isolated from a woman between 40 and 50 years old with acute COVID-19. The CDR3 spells CASSPSGETQYF. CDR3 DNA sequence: TGTGCCAGCTCGCCCAGCGGTGAGACCCAGTACTTC.